The following is a T cell receptor (beta chain) sequence with its context. These data are taken from a study of glioma-infiltrating T cells after dendritic cell vaccination. Generated by immunoSEQ multiplex PCR, the TCRdb table keeps only in-frame clones and is missing some. Among fewer than 75,000 clones listed, more than 75% were seen once. Time point indicated: after dendritic cell vaccination, including at tumor progression/relapse. The CDR3 contains 16 residues. With 4 bases removed from V and 5 bases from J, the gap between germline ends came to 20 bases. The chain couples TRBV6-7 to TRBJ1-2, with D hard to call. TRBV6-7 is an ORF, with its function uncertain. The TCR was taken from a human donor with glioblastoma. The sequencing here drew on blood, taken after dendritic cell vaccination. As DNA, the CDR3 is TGTGCCAGCAGTTCCCTCAGAATGACGGAGAAGTATGGCTACACCTTC. Its translation: CASSSLRMTEKYGYTF.